Shown below are 22 T cell receptor beta chains from a single sample sequenced in a study of CD8 T cells in Susac syndrome. Random hexamers were used to reverse transcribe the RNA input (roughly 0.5 to 1 ug). One entry per CDR3 protein results from TCRdb running MiXCR on the immunoSEQ multiplex PCR reads. The sample carries about 120,000 distinct CDR3 sequences, approximately 96% recorded once. The source material was CD4+ T cells from PBMCs. The receptors were sampled from a human donor with Susac syndrome.

The CDR3 reads CASRPTGINTEAFF. For the CDR3, the DNA is TGTGCCAGCAGACCCACCGGGATAAACACTGAAGCTTTCTTT. The V and J genes are TRBV28 and TRBJ1-1; D remains ambiguous. CDR3 length equals 14 residues. Per germline, CDR1 MDHEN and CDR2 SYDVKM. Trimming took 6 bases from V and 2 from J, leaving 13 bases between them.

This clonotype was seen only once. The J gene is TRBJ2-6, the V gene TRBV6-2 or TRBV6-3; D unclear. The CDR3 spans 15 residues. CDR1 and CDR2 (germline): MNHEY, SVGEGT. Trimming took off 1 base at V and 0 bases at J, with 4 bases between the two ends. The CDR3 loop reads CASSYFSSGANVLTF. The DNA for the CDR3 is TGTGCCAGCAGTTACTTCAGCTCTGGGGCCAACGTCCTGACTTTC.

The chain couples TRBV5-4 to TRBJ1-1; D unresolved. Germline V lookup: CDR1 SGHNT, CDR2 YYREEE (reference sequence). CDR3 length equals 15 residues. The V gene lost 4 bases and the J gene lost 0 bases, with 13 bases spanning the gap. In DNA form, the CDR3 reads TGTGCCAGCAGCGAAGGGCGAGCCCTGAACACTGAAGCTTTCTTT. Its translation: CASSEGRALNTEAFF.

This chain joins TRBV6-1 and TRBJ2-4; 9 positions agree with TRBD1. Germline CDR1 is MNHNS and CDR2 is SASEGT. CDR3 length equals 15 residues. V was clipped by 5 bases and J by 7 bases; unmatched bases: 9. CDR3 residues: CASSWEAGTGNIQYF. CDR3 DNA: TGTGCCAGCAGTTGGGAAGCCGGGACAGGGAACATTCAGTACTTC.

The V gene is TRBV20-1, the J gene TRBJ2-4, with no clear D. The CDR3 spans 13 residues. The V end was cut by 0 bases, the J end by 9 bases, with 12 bases between. Germline V lookup: CDR1 DFQATT, CDR2 SNEGSKA (reference sequence). Here the CDR3 reads CSARDPELSIQYF. The CDR3 bases are TGCAGTGCTAGAGATCCTGAGTTGAGCATTCAGTACTTC.

J is TRBJ2-1 and V is TRBV7-9; D is ambiguous. Germline assignment: CDR1 SEHNR and CDR2 FQNEAQ (reference sequence). The CDR3 is made up of 15 amino acids. V lost 0 bases and J 8 bases, leaving 14 bases between the germline ends. The DNA for the CDR3 is TGTGCCAGCAGCTTAGCACATGGGCGTCTCGATGAGCAGTTCTTC. As protein: CASSLAHGRLDEQFF. Full variable domain (rest looked up from reference TRBV7-9 and TRBJ2-1): DTGVSQNPRHKITKRGQNVTFRCDPISEHNRLYWYRQTLGQGPEFLTYFQNEAQLEKSRLLSDRFSAERPKGSFSTLEIQRTEQGDSAMYLCASSLAHGRLDEQFFGPGTRLTVL.

The chain uses TRBV5-4 and TRBJ2-7, with 9 bases aligning to TRBD2. The CDR3 covers 16 residues. Germline V gene sequence: CDR1 SGHNT, CDR2 YYREEE (reference sequence). Trimming removed 0 bases from V and 2 bases from J; junction bases left unmatched: 6. CDR3 loop: CASSLGLAEGAYEQYF. The DNA for the CDR3 is TGTGCCAGCAGCTTGGGACTAGCGGAGGGGGCCTACGAGCAGTACTTC.

The chain's CDR3 is CSVEQGVYEQYF. The CDR3 DNA sequence: TGCAGCGTTGAACAGGGGGTATACGAGCAGTACTTC. The rearrangement joins TRBV29-1 to TRBJ2-7; 7 nucleotides agree with TRBD1. The germline CDR1 and CDR2 sequences are SQVTM and ANQGSEA. The CDR3 contains 12 residues. After removal of 2 bases from V and 4 bases from J, the junction contained 2 bases not matched to a gene.

The rearrangement uses TRBV29-1 and TRBJ1-2, with a weak D call TRBD1 (5 bases). The V gene's germline CDR1 is SQVTM and CDR2 ANQGSEA. The CDR3 totals 12 residues. V was cut by 2 bases and J by 5 bases, with 9 bases left in between. The CDR3 spells CSVESGYYGYTF. Written as DNA, the CDR3 is TGCAGCGTTGAATCAGGGTATTATGGCTACACCTTC.

This chain joins TRBV29-1 and TRBJ1-4; tentative D call: TRBD1 (5 bases). Germline lookup yields CDR1 SQVTM and CDR2 ANQGSEA. V was shortened by 7 bases and J by 5 bases, with 8 bases between the two germline ends. This CDR3 contains 11 residues. The CDR3 bases are TGCAGCGCCAGACAGAATGAAAAACTGTTTTTT. Translating it yields CSARQNEKLFF.

The chain joins TRBV3-1 to TRBJ1-2; no reliable D call. The germline CDR1 and CDR2 sequences are LGHDT and YNNKEL (reference sequence). CDR3 length equals 15 residues. Trimming shortened V by 1 base and J by 5 bases, and 14 bases separated the two germline ends. The CDR3 is CASSQGEGGEYGYTF. CDR3 in DNA: TGTGCCAGCAGCCAAGGAGAGGGCGGCGAGTATGGCTACACCTTC.

The chain employs TRBV29-1 and TRBJ2-3, with D unresolved. CDR1 is SQVTM and CDR2 is ANQGSEA in the germline V gene. Trimming left V 6 bases short and J 2 bases short, with 12 bases between. The CDR3 is made up of 13 amino acids. The CDR3 reads CSVGSINTDTQYF. DNA of the CDR3: TGCAGCGTAGGAAGCATTAACACAGATACGCAGTATTTT.

The V gene is TRBV29-1, the J gene TRBJ1-3; perhaps TRBD1 as D (5 bases). V gave up 2 bases and J gave up 4 bases, with 6 bases separating them. Germline V lookup: CDR1 SQVTM, CDR2 ANQGSEA. CDR3 length equals 12 residues. The CDR3 is CSVETGGNTIYF. The DNA for the CDR3 is TGCAGCGTTGAAACAGGCGGAAACACCATATATTTT.

This clonotype came up a few times. The chain couples TRBV5-1 to TRBJ2-1; unclear D gene. Germline V gene lookup returns CDR1 SGHRS and CDR2 YFSETQ. The CDR3 has 15 residues. With 0 bases removed from V and 0 bases from J, the gap between germline ends came to 7 bases. For the CDR3, the DNA is TGCGCCAGCAGCTTGGACGGTAGCTCCTACAATGAGCAGTTCTTC. Translation: CASSLDGSSYNEQFF.

The chain uses TRBV5-1 and TRBJ2-3; 8 bases map to TRBD2. Germline values: CDR1 SGHRS, CDR2 YFSETQ. The V segment lost 5 bases and the J segment 1 base; nucleotides outside the gene matches: 6. The CDR3 spans 15 residues. The CDR3 region is CASRRNGRGTDTQYF. DNA of the CDR3: TGCGCCAGCAGGAGGAACGGGAGGGGCACAGATACGCAGTATTTT. The full variable domain, completed using reference TRBV5-1 and TRBJ2-3, is KAGVTQTPRYLIKTRGQQVTLSCSPISGHRSVSWYQQTPGQGLQFLFEYFSETQRNKGNFPGRFSGRQFSNSRSEMNVSTLELGDSALYLCASRRNGRGTDTQYFGPGTRLTVL.

The chain links TRBV5-1 to TRBJ2-7; tentatively, D is TRBD1 (5 bases). The V end was cut by 2 bases, the J end by 2 bases, with 17 bases between. In germline, CDR1 is SGHRS, CDR2 YFSETQ. The CDR3 has 16 residues. This CDR3 is CASSFSRNRRPYEQYF. CDR3 nucleotide sequence: TGCGCCAGCAGCTTTTCCCGCAACAGGAGACCCTACGAGCAGTACTTC.

V and J are TRBV5-1 and TRBJ1-2; TRBD1 is a possible D gene (5 bases). V dropped 4 bases and J dropped 8 bases, with 21 bases sitting between them. Germline-derived CDR1 and CDR2 are SGHRS and YFSETQ. The CDR3 sequence is 15 residues long. The CDR3 nucleotides are TGCGCCAGCAGCCCCGATACACCCAGGAGGGACGGCTACACCTTC. Translation: CASSPDTPRRDGYTF.

The V gene is TRBV2, the J gene TRBJ2-7; possibly TRBD2 for D (6 bases). V lost 6 bases and J 1 base, leaving 13 bases between the germline ends. CDR1 is SNHLY and CDR2 is FYNNEI in the germline V gene. The CDR3 sequence is 14 residues long. Here the CDR3 reads CASSSHGTSYEQYF. The CDR3 nucleotides read TGTGCCAGCAGCTCACATGGGACTTCCTACGAGCAGTACTTC.

This rearrangement joins TRBV29-1 to TRBJ2-1; 9 bases match TRBD1. Per germline, CDR1 SQVTM and CDR2 ANQGSEA. CDR3 length: 14 amino acids. The J segment lost 10 bases and the V segment lost 7 bases, leaving 14 bases of the junction unmatched. CDR3 nucleotide sequence: TGCAGCGCCTCGGGACAGGGAGTCCTAGGAGAGCAGTTCTTC. This codes for CSASGQGVLGEQFF.

The chain has TRBV12-3 or TRBV12-4 and TRBJ1-2; weak D call: TRBD1 (5 bases). The CDR3 has 14 amino acids. V lost 6 bases, J lost 0 bases, and 11 bases lay in between. The CDR3 is CASSPWTTNYGYTF. The CDR3 bases are TGTGCCAGCAGCCCTTGGACAACTAACTATGGCTACACCTTC.

This clonotype was picked up one time. The chain carries TRBV6-2 or TRBV6-3 and TRBJ1-5; D unresolved. Germline V lookup: CDR1 MNHEY, CDR2 SVGEGT. The CDR3 runs to 15 residues. With 5 bases removed from V and 2 bases from J, the gap between germline ends came to 13 bases. CDR3 DNA: TGTGCCAGCAGTCCGTGGGATTCGGGCAATCAGCCCCAGCATTTT. As protein: CASSPWDSGNQPQHF.

The CDR3 DNA reads TGTGCCAGCAGCCTGTCGGCCGGGCGATATGGCTACACCTTC. Amino acid sequence: CASSLSAGRYGYTF. V is TRBV5-4 and J is TRBJ1-2, with D unresolved. Trimming took off 4 bases at V and 5 bases at J, with 15 bases between the two ends. The CDR3 spans 14 residues. Germline lookup yields CDR1 SGHNT and CDR2 YYREEE (reference sequence).